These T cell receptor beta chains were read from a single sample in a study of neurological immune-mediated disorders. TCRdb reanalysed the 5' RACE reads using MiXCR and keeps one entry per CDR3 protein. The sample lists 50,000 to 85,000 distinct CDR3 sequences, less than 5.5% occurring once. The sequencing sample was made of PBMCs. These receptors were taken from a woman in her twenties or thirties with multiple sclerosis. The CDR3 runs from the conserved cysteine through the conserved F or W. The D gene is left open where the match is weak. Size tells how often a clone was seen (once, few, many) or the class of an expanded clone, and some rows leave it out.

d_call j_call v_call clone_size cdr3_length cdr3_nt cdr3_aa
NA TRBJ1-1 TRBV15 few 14 TGTGCCACCAGCAGAGAGGGAGCAGGGACTGAAGCTTTCTTT CATSREGAGTEAFF
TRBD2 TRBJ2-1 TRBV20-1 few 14 TGCAGTGCCCCCTCGACTAGCCCGTGGAATGAGCAGTTCTTC CSAPSTSPWNEQFF
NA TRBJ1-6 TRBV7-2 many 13 TGTGCCAGCAGTTTAATAGATAATTCACCCCTCCACTTT CASSLIDNSPLHF
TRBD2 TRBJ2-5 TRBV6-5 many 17 TGTGCCAGCAGTTTCGGACTAGCGGGGGGGTTACAAGAGACCCAGTACTTC CASSFGLAGGLQETQYF
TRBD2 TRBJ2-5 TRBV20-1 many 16 TGCAGTGCTCCTGGACTAGCGGGGGGTAGGTTGGAGACCCAGTACTTC CSAPGLAGGRLETQYF
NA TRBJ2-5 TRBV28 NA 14 TGTGCCAGCAGTTGGCTGGGGCGCGTCCAGACCCAGTACTTC CASSWLGRVQTQYF
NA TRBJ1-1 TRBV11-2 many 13 TGTGCCACCCCCCGTTTTTTGGGCGGTGAAGCTTTCTTT CATPRFLGGEAFF
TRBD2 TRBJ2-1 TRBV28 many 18 TGTGCCAGCAGTTCCCCGGGACTGGACTTCCGGGGGGGTGATGAGCAGTTCTTC CASSSPGLDFRGGDEQFF
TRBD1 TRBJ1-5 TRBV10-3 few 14 TGTGCCATCAGTAGGGACAGTCCAAATCAGCCCCAGCATTTT CAISRDSPNQPQHF
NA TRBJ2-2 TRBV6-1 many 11 TGTGCCAGCAGGGTCACCGGGGAGCTGTTTTTT CASRVTGELFF
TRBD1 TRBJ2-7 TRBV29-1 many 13 TGCAGCGTTGGGGGACAGGGAATTTACGAGCAGTACTTC CSVGGQGIYEQYF
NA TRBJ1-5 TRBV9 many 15 TGTGCCAGCAGCAAGACGGGCCAACCCAATCAGCCCCAGAATTTT CASSKTGQPNQPQNF
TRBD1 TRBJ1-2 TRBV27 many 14 TGTGCCAGCAGCTGGACAGGGGGTTTCTATGGCTACACCTTC CASSWTGGFYGYTF
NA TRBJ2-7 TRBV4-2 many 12 TGTGCCAGCAGCCAAGAGGGGCGGGAGCAGTACTTC CASSQEGREQYF
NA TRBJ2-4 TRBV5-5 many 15 TGTGCCAGCAGCTCCCCGGCGGTAGCCAAAAACATTCAGTACTTC CASSSPAVAKNIQYF
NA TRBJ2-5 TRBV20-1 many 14 TGCAGTGCTAGAGACACGGGACTGCAAGAGACCCAGTACTTC CSARDTGLQETQYF
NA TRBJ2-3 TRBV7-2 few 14 TGTGCCAGCAGCATTCGGGACTTCACAGATACGCAGTATTTT CASSIRDFTDTQYF
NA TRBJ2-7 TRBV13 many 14 TGTGCCAGCAGCTTCCGGACAGAGAGCTACGAGCAGTACTTC CASSFRTESYEQYF
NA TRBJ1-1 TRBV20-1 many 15 TGCAGTGCTAGAGATGGGGCACGGATGAACACTGAAGCTTTCTTT CSARDGARMNTEAFF
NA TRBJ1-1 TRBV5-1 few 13 TGCGCCAGCAGCAATGACAAGAACACTGAAGCTTTCTTT CASSNDKNTEAFF
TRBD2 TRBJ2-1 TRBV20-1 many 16 TGCAGTGCTAGAGATACTACTAGCGGGGGGGTTGTTGAGCAGTTCTTC CSARDTTSGGVVEQFF
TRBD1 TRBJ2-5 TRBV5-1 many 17 TGCGCCAGCAGTTCATTCAGGGGGCCACAGCAACAAGAGACCCAGTACTTC CASSSFRGPQQQETQYF
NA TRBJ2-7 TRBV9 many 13 TGTGCCAGCAGCGCTGAGTACGGGTACGAGCAGTACTTC CASSAEYGYEQYF
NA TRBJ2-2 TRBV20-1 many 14 TGCAGTGCTAGCCTGACTGGTTACGGCGGGGAGCTGTTTTTT CSASLTGYGGELFF
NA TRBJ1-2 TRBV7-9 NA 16 TGTGCCAGCAGCCCGCCGGACGAAGGGCCAACGTACGGCTACACCTTC CASSPPDEGPTYGYTF
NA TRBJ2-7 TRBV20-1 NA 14 TGCAGTGCCAAACGCCGAGACTGGGCCGAGGAGCAGTACTTC CSAKRRDWAEEQYF
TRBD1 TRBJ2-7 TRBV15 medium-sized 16 TGTGCCACCAGCAGAGTTGGGACAGGGCTTACCTACGAGCAGTACTTC CATSRVGTGLTYEQYF
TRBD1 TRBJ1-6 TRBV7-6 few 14 TGTGCCAGCAGCTTAGACAGGGGTGATTCACCCCTCCACTTT CASSLDRGDSPLHF
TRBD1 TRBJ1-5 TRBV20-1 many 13 TGCAGTGCTACGGGACAGGGGTCCCAGCCCCAGCATTTT CSATGQGSQPQHF
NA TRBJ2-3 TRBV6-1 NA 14 TGTGCCAGCCACACAGGGCTGAGCACAGATACGCAGTATTTT CASHTGLSTDTQYF
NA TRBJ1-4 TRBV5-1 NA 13 TGCGCCAGCAGCTTGAGGGCGGATGAAAAACTGTTTTTT CASSLRADEKLFF
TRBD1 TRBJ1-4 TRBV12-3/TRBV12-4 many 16 TGTGCCAGCAGTTTCCACCCGGGACAGGGACCCGAAAAACTGTTTTTT CASSFHPGQGPEKLFF
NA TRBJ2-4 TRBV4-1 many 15 TGCGCCAGCAGCCTGGGGGGTTTAGCCAAAAACATTCAGTACTTC CASSLGGLAKNIQYF
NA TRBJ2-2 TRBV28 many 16 TGTGCCAGCAGTCGCCCTCCCCACCTGGCCACCGGGGAGCTGTTTTTT CASSRPPHLATGELFF
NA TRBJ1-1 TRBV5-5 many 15 TGTGCCAGCAGCTTGGCCGGCCAGGCGGGCACTGAAGCTTTCTTT CASSLAGQAGTEAFF
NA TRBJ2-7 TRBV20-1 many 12 TGCAGTGCTATGGCAGGTTTGGGCGAGCAGTACTTC CSAMAGLGEQYF
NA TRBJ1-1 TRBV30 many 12 TGTGCCTGGTTTGGTTGGAACACTGAAGCTTTCTTT CAWFGWNTEAFF
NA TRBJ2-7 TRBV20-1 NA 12 TGCAGTGCTAGAGATTTCGACTACGAGCAGTACTTC CSARDFDYEQYF
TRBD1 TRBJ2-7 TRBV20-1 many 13 TGCAGTGCTAGGACAGGGGGCATCTACGAGCAGTACTTC CSARTGGIYEQYF
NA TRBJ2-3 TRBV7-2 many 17 TGTGCCAGCAGCTTTAGGTGGGCAGGGCAAGGGACAGATACGCAGTATTTT CASSFRWAGQGTDTQYF
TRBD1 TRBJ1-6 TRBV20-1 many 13 TGCAGTGCTAGAACAGGGGTCAATTCACCCCTCCACTTT CSARTGVNSPLHF
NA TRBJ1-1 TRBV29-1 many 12 TGCAGCGCTGGACGGATGAACACTGAAGCTTTCTTT CSAGRMNTEAFF
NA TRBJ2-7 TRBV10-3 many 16 TGTGCCATCAGTGCAGCCGGGCCGAGCGACTCCTACGAGCAGTACTTC CAISAAGPSDSYEQYF
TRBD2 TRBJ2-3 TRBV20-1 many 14 TGCAGTGCTAGGATACCTAGCGGGGCAAATACGCAGTATTTT CSARIPSGANTQYF
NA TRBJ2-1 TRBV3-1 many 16 TGTGCCAGCAGCCCGGAAACTACCACCTCCTACAATGAGCAGTTCTTC CASSPETTTSYNEQFF
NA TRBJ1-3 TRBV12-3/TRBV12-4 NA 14 TGTGCCAGCAGTCCCACCCGGGCTGGAAAAACCATATATTTT CASSPTRAGKTIYF
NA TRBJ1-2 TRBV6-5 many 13 TGTGCCAGCAGTTACGTGGCAGGCTATGGCTACACCTTC CASSYVAGYGYTF